This entry features one T cell receptor (beta chain) sequence. The sample comes from a study of blood T cell repertoires in COVID-19. Whole-study context: PBMCs, B-cell-depleted T cells, or T cells were the source of the cDNA or gDNA that made up the material.

Germline V gene lookup returns CDR1 MNHNY and CDR2 SVGAGI (reference sequence). The CDR3 loop spans 13 amino acids. V shed 4 bases, J shed 11 bases, and the junction held 5 bases outside the gene matches. Using immunoSEQ multiplex PCR, the repertoire was profiled, and TCRdb retains in-frame clones only, with some absent. Of hundreds of thousands of clones in the sample, roughly 88% were seen once. Sequencing was done on a sample of peripheral blood. This sequence joins TRBV6-6 and TRBJ1-4, with 9 nucleotides matching TRBD1. The origin of this receptor is a woman younger than 45 with active or convalescent COVID-19. The CDR3 bases are TGTGCCAGCAGTTCTGGACAGGGGAGGAAACTGTTTTTT. This gives the protein CASSSGQGRKLFF.